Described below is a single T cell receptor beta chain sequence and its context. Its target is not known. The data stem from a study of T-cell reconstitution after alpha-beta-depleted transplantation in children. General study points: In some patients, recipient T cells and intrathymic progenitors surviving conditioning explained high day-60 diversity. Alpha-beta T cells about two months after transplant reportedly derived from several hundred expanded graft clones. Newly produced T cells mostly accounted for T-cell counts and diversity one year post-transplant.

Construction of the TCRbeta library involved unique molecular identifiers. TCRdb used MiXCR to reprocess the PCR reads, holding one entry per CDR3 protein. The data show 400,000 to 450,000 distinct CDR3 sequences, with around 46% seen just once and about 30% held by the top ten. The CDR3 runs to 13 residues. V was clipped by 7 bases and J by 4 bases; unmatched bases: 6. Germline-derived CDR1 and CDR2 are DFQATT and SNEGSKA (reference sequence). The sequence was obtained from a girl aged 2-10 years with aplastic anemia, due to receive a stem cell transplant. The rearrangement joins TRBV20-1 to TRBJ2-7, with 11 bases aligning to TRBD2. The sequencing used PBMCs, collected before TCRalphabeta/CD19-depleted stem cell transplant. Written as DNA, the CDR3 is TGCAGTGTTGGGACTAGCGGCCGATACGAGCAGTACTTC. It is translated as CSVGTSGRYEQYF.